This entry is about one T cell receptor (beta chain). V was cut by 2 bases and J by 0 bases, with 7 bases left in between. Germline CDR1 and CDR2: MNHNY and SVGAGI (reference sequence). This CDR3 is built from 14 residues. The data were obtained in a study of T-cell memory formation after mild COVID-19. MiXCR was run by TCRdb on the 5' RACE reads, yielding one entry per CDR3 protein. The sample holds nearly 250,000 distinct CDR3 sequences, roughly 15% seen once. The rearrangement joins TRBV6-6 to TRBJ1-1; D remains unclear. Sequencing was done on a sample of PBMCs or a T cell subset sorted from them (not recorded which). The sequence was obtained from an adult woman who had mild COVID-19 (a few samples of this study predate the infection). Cell type and time point are not known. The chain's CDR3 is CASSYPSMNTEAFF. The DNA for the CDR3 is TGTGCCAGCAGTTACCCTTCCATGAACACTGAAGCTTTCTTT.